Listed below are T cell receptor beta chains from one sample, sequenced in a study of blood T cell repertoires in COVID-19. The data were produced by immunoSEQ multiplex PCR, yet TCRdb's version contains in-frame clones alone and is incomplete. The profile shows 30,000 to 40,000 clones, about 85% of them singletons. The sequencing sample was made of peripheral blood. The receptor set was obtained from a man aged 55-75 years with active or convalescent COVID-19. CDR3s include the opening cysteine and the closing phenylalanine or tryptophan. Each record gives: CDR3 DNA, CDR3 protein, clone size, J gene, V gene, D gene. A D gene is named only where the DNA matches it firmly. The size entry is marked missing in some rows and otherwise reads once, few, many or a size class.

CDR3nt: TGTGCCAGCAGTACTAGGTCCGCGCAGTATTTT
CDR3aa: CASSTRSAQYF
abundance: NA
j_gene: TRBJ2-3
v_gene: TRBV2
d_gene: NA

CDR3nt: TGTGCTAGTGGTTTGGGGCAGGGGACGACTAGCAATCAGCCCCAGCATTTT
CDR3aa: CASGLGQGTTSNQPQHF
abundance: NA
j_gene: TRBJ1-5
v_gene: TRBV12-5
d_gene: NA

CDR3nt: TGCGCCAGCAACTACGACAGGGAAGAGACCCAGTACTTC
CDR3aa: CASNYDREETQYF
abundance: once
j_gene: TRBJ2-5
v_gene: TRBV10-1
d_gene: TRBD1

CDR3nt: TGTGCCAGCAGCTTTTGGGCAGGTGATCAAGAGACCCAGTACTTC
CDR3aa: CASSFWAGDQETQYF
abundance: NA
j_gene: TRBJ2-5
v_gene: TRBV5-6
d_gene: NA

CDR3nt: TGCGCCAGCAGCTCCGGACTAGCGGGAGGGAATGAGCAGTTCTTC
CDR3aa: CASSSGLAGGNEQFF
abundance: NA
j_gene: TRBJ2-1
v_gene: TRBV5-1
d_gene: TRBD2

CDR3nt: TGTGCCAGCATTGGTTCTACAGGGTCTAATTCACCCCTCCACTTT
CDR3aa: CASIGSTGSNSPLHF
abundance: NA
j_gene: TRBJ1-6
v_gene: TRBV6-5
d_gene: NA

CDR3nt: TGTGCCAGCAGCCCCGGGCCCTCAAGGAGGGGCTACACCTTC
CDR3aa: CASSPGPSRRGYTF
abundance: NA
j_gene: TRBJ1-2
v_gene: TRBV3-1/TRBV3-2
d_gene: NA

CDR3nt: TGTGCCAGCAGCTACAGGGAGACGAATCAGCCCCAGCATTTT
CDR3aa: CASSYRETNQPQHF
abundance: NA
j_gene: TRBJ1-5
v_gene: TRBV6-5
d_gene: NA

CDR3nt: TGTGCCACCAGTGATCCCAACAGGGCTGGGGCCAACGTCCTGACTTTC
CDR3aa: CATSDPNRAGANVLTF
abundance: once
j_gene: TRBJ2-6
v_gene: TRBV24-1
d_gene: NA

CDR3nt: TGTGCCAGCAGCTTAGGCAGGGCTCGTGAAGCTTTCTTT
CDR3aa: CASSLGRAREAFF
abundance: once
j_gene: TRBJ1-1
v_gene: TRBV7-8
d_gene: NA

CDR3nt: TGTGCCAGCAGCCAGGGGGGGGCACACTCTGGGGCCAACGTCCTGACTTTC
CDR3aa: CASSQGGAHSGANVLTF
abundance: NA
j_gene: TRBJ2-6
v_gene: TRBV3-1/TRBV3-2
d_gene: NA

CDR3nt: TGTGCCAGCTCATCACAGGGGCGGAATGAGCAGTTCTTC
CDR3aa: CASSSQGRNEQFF
abundance: NA
j_gene: TRBJ2-1
v_gene: TRBV18
d_gene: TRBD1

CDR3nt: TGTGCCAGCAGTTACGGGCAGGGGTGGGGCTACACCTTC
CDR3aa: CASSYGQGWGYTF
abundance: NA
j_gene: TRBJ1-2
v_gene: TRBV6-5
d_gene: NA

CDR3nt: TGTGCCAGCAGCACCGGGACTAGCGTCGATACAACAGATACGCAGTATTTT
CDR3aa: CASSTGTSVDTTDTQYF
abundance: NA
j_gene: TRBJ2-3
v_gene: TRBV5-4
d_gene: TRBD2

CDR3nt: TGTGCCATCAGTGCGGACTTACTAAAGACCCAGTACTTC
CDR3aa: CAISADLLKTQYF
abundance: NA
j_gene: TRBJ2-5
v_gene: TRBV10-3
d_gene: NA

CDR3nt: TGTGCCAGCAGCTTGGGGGGCCTCTATAATTCACCCCTCCACTTT
CDR3aa: CASSLGGLYNSPLHF
abundance: NA
j_gene: TRBJ1-6
v_gene: TRBV5-6
d_gene: NA

CDR3nt: TGTGCCAGCAGCTTCCAACCCCTGACCGGACAACAGGGGTTCGGCGATGAGCAGTTCTTC
CDR3aa: CASSFQPLTGQQGFGDEQFF
abundance: NA
j_gene: TRBJ2-1
v_gene: TRBV12-1
d_gene: NA

CDR3nt: TGTGCCAGCAGCTTTAGCGGCGCGGCAGATACGCAGTATTTT
CDR3aa: CASSFSGAADTQYF
abundance: NA
j_gene: TRBJ2-3
v_gene: TRBV5-5
d_gene: NA

CDR3nt: TGTGCCAGCAGCCTGACTAGCGGGGTTTACAATGAGCAGTTCTTC
CDR3aa: CASSLTSGVYNEQFF
abundance: NA
j_gene: TRBJ2-1
v_gene: TRBV6-5
d_gene: TRBD2

CDR3nt: TGCGCCACCACCCTCCGAGGCAGGGTCACCGGGGAGCTGTTTTTT
CDR3aa: CATTLRGRVTGELFF
abundance: NA
j_gene: TRBJ2-2
v_gene: TRBV10-1
d_gene: NA

CDR3nt: TGTGCCAGCAGTTACACGACTAGCGGGAGGCCCCTCCTACAGTTCTTC
CDR3aa: CASSYTTSGRPLLQFF
abundance: NA
j_gene: TRBJ2-1
v_gene: TRBV6-5
d_gene: TRBD2

CDR3nt: TGTGCCAGTAGCCCGAGCGGGAGCTCTGGGGCCAACGTCCTGACTTTC
CDR3aa: CASSPSGSSGANVLTF
abundance: NA
j_gene: TRBJ2-6
v_gene: TRBV19
d_gene: TRBD2

CDR3nt: TGTGCCAGCAGTTACTCGACAGGGGCCAAAAACATTCAGTACTTC
CDR3aa: CASSYSTGAKNIQYF
abundance: NA
j_gene: TRBJ2-4
v_gene: TRBV6-5
d_gene: TRBD1

CDR3nt: TGTGCCAGCAGCTTAGATCTAGGACACCCATATGGCTACACCTTC
CDR3aa: CASSLDLGHPYGYTF
abundance: NA
j_gene: TRBJ1-2
v_gene: TRBV7-9
d_gene: NA